The rows below give T cell receptor beta chains drawn from one sample of a study of identical twins. TCRdb used MiXCR to reprocess the 5' RACE reads, holding one entry per CDR3 protein. Here the sample spans a few hundred thousand distinct CDR3 sequences, roughly 10% being singletons. These same records also appear under a second study, on yellow fever vaccine responses in identical twins.

Material for sequencing was CD8+ T cells sorted from blood. Every receptor here comes from a woman aged 18-30 years in good health. Both conserved end residues are trimmed from each CDR3. Each record gives: V gene, J gene, CDR3 protein.

>TRBV7-6|TRBJ2-7
ASSLGQGESYYEQY
>TRBV11-2|TRBJ2-1
ASSPKALAGGQGYNEQF
>TRBV6-1|TRBJ1-1
ASTSRGSLNTEAF
>TRBV20-1|TRBJ2-1
SARDSGRAVSYNEQF
>TRBV6-1|TRBJ2-1
ASSELWGGSTYNEQF
>TRBV29-1|TRBJ2-7
SVEDPRQGEAQY
>TRBV4-3|TRBJ1-2
ASSQDFGTGGEYGYT
>TRBV19|TRBJ2-7
ASSWRPYTYEQY
>TRBV4-3|TRBJ2-1
ASSPFGDTSSYNEQF
>TRBV7-2|TRBJ2-7
ASSLADRVIYEQY
>TRBV4-3|TRBJ2-2
ASSQDPSGSGELF
>TRBV5-1|TRBJ1-1
ASSPPDRETEAF
>TRBV7-9|TRBJ2-1
ASSSYLTSFEQF
>TRBV28|TRBJ2-1
ASSSPFSGRVRDEQF
>TRBV6-5|TRBJ1-6
ASSYGTGSYNSPLH
>TRBV3-1|TRBJ2-7
ASSQAFMDRDYEQY
>TRBV28|TRBJ2-7
ATREGSYEQY
>TRBV20-1|TRBJ2-7
SARDPPRDSGAYEQY
>TRBV20-1|TRBJ2-7
SARVPGQDYEQY
>TRBV5-1|TRBJ2-5
ASSHELEETQY
>TRBV28|TRBJ2-3
ASSLWLGLDTQY
>TRBV10-2|TRBJ1-1
ASSGGFMNTEAF
>TRBV20-1|TRBJ2-4
SATQGELAKNIQY
>TRBV4-3|TRBJ2-6
ASSQIIQDPDAAGANVLT
>TRBV7-9|TRBJ2-5
AATGNFQETQY
>TRBV7-3|TRBJ2-5
ASSTIGGGETQY
>TRBV19|TRBJ2-6
ASSGDGLSGANVLT
>TRBV9|TRBJ1-5
ASSVEAGGNNQPQH
>TRBV4-2|TRBJ2-5
ASSQDSGTSETQY
>TRBV4-3|TRBJ2-7
ASSQGGGYEQY
>TRBV7-9|TRBJ2-7
AIDDGEGAYEQY
>TRBV7-6|TRBJ2-7
ASSPTSGRHEQY
>TRBV29-1|TRBJ2-7
SVDTGASYEQY
>TRBV29-1|TRBJ2-3
SVEERTLTDTQY
>TRBV29-1|TRBJ2-3
SVLTSGGTDTQY
>TRBV2|TRBJ2-7
ASSESPRDSYEQY
>TRBV7-2|TRBJ2-1
ASSIYRGDNEQF
>TRBV28|TRBJ2-3
AISPPREESTDTQY
>TRBV29-1|TRBJ1-2
SVEGQDSRGYT
>TRBV6-5|TRBJ2-2
ASSYTGLAVNTGELF
>TRBV6-2/TRBV6-3|TRBJ2-3
ASSFSLADKREGPSTDTQY
>TRBV6-1|TRBJ2-1
ASGQTTYNEQF
>TRBV6-6|TRBJ2-5
ASSRSEETQY
>TRBV4-3|TRBJ2-2
ASSQFSRDVVPGELF
>TRBV7-2|TRBJ2-1
ASRYLLGVSYNEQF
>TRBV19|TRBJ2-7
AAGTSIEQY
>TRBV11-2|TRBJ1-2
ASSLQGAGYGYT
>TRBV4-1|TRBJ2-6
ASSQESALDYPTFSGANVLT
>TRBV6-4|TRBJ2-1
ASSDGASSYNEQF
>TRBV11-2|TRBJ1-4
ASRQFPGELF
>TRBV20-1|TRBJ2-7
SARDPTGSSYEQY
>TRBV4-2|TRBJ2-1
ASSGAIGREFIDEQF
>TRBV29-1|TRBJ2-3
SVYMVDMDTQY
>TRBV30|TRBJ1-4
AWRDRGGQINEKLF
>TRBV25-1|TRBJ1-2
ASSPTGIYGYT
>TRBV5-1|TRBJ2-7
ASSLLEEGPYEQY
>TRBV28|TRBJ1-5
ASSFEGWHNQPQH
>TRBV12-3/TRBV12-4|TRBJ2-3
ASRSTTDTQY
>TRBV7-9|TRBJ1-3
ASSLKQGWSGNTIY
>TRBV7-2|TRBJ1-3
ASSLAPGGNTIY